What follows are 4 T cell receptor beta chains derived from one specimen sequenced in a study of technical replicates of blood from several donors. Repertoires were generated with immunoSEQ multiplex PCR, while TCRdb's copy carries only in-frame clones and drops some. The repertoire holds around 81,000 clones, with around 95% as singletons. Sequenced material: T cells isolated from PBMCs. These TCRs come from a human donor in good health.

The chain carries TRBV7-9 and TRBJ1-2; D not resolved. V was shortened by 5 bases and J by 1 base, with 2 bases between the two germline ends. This CDR3 is 11 amino acids long. In germline, CDR1 is SEHNR, CDR2 FQNEAQ (reference sequence). CDR3 nucleotides: TGTGCCAGCAGCCTTAACTATGGCTACACCTTC. Amino acids: CASSLNYGYTF. The whole variable domain, remainder taken from reference TRBV7-9 and TRBJ1-2, is DTGVSQNPRHKITKRGQNVTFRCDPISEHNRLYWYRQTLGQGPEFLTYFQNEAQLEKSRLLSDRFSAERPKGSFSTLEIQRTEQGDSAMYLCASSLNYGYTFGSGTRLTVV.

The chain couples TRBV19 to TRBJ2-7; 9 bases map to TRBD1. J gave up 5 bases and V 5 bases, and 4 bases lay outside the gene matches. Germline V gene sequence: CDR1 LNHDA, CDR2 SQIVND (reference sequence). CDR3 size: 13 residues. CDR3: CASSGQGIDEQYF. CDR3 DNA sequence: TGTGCCAGTAGTGGACAGGGGATTGACGAGCAGTACTTC.

This chain links TRBV25-1 with TRBJ2-7; 7 bases agree with TRBD1. This CDR3 region has 12 residues. Germline CDR1 reads MGHDK; CDR2 reads SYGVNS. The trim removed 7 bases at V and 4 bases at J, leaving 4 bases unmatched. In nucleotides, the CDR3 is TGTGCCAGCAACAGGGGAAATTACGAGCAGTACTTC. Translated, it gives CASNRGNYEQYF.

The rearrangement links TRBV4-1 to TRBJ2-2, with TRBD2 matching over 7 bases. V lost 2 bases and J lost 3; bases outside the gene matches: 9. CDR1 MGHRA and CDR2 YSYEKL come from the germline V gene. The CDR3 is 17 amino acids. The CDR3 nucleotides are TGCGCCAGCAGCCAACGGAGTGGGGGAGGGTACACCGGGGAGCTGTTTTTT. It is translated as CASSQRSGGGYTGELFF.